Presented here are 26 T cell receptor beta chains from one specimen sequenced in a study of blood T cells in healthy people across ages. Next came a second PCR, run for about 7 to 12 cycles, which used a sample-barcoded 5' primer along with a J-beta primer mix. One entry per CDR3 protein, called by TCRdb with MiXCR from the 5' RACE reads. The data show roughly 700,000 distinct CDR3 sequences, 49% seen once. Specimen: blood. These receptors were obtained from a woman aged 55-75 years in good health.

The chain is built from TRBV6-6 and TRBJ2-7, with D perhaps TRBD2 (6 bases). Germline lookup yields CDR1 MNHNY and CDR2 SVGAGI (reference sequence). Trimming took 5 bases from V and 3 from J, leaving 11 bases between them. The length of the CDR3 is 13 residues. Written as DNA, the CDR3 is TGTGCCAGCAGTAAGGGAGGAATCTACGAGCAGTACTTC. Protein sequence: CASSKGGIYEQYF.

This clonotype was counted a single time. A read error may produce the germline difference seen at one junction end. The chain links TRBV3-1 to TRBJ1-2; D remains unclear. Per the germline V gene, CDR1 is LGHDT and CDR2 is YNNKEL (reference sequence). The length of the CDR3 is 14 residues. The CDR3 DNA follows: TGTGCCAACAGCCAAGGGCAGACCTCCGGCGGCTACACCTTC. Protein: CANSQGQTSGGYTF.

The genes are TRBV2 and TRBJ2-4, with D perhaps matching TRBD1 (5 bases). From germline, CDR1 is SNHLY and CDR2 FYNNEI. Trimming cost V 2 bases and J 12 bases, with 20 bases left between them. This CDR3 has 15 residues. CDR3 bases: TGTGCCAGCAGTGAAAAAGGACACTCCGCAGCCAGTCAGTACTTC. Translation: CASSEKGHSAASQYF. Complete variable domain (other parts from reference TRBV2 and TRBJ2-4): EPEVTQTPSHQVTQMGQEVILRCVPISNHLYFYWYRQILGQKVEFLVSFYNNEISEKSEIFDDQFSVERPDGSNFTLKIRSTKLEDSAMYFCASSEKGHSAASQYFGAGTRLSVL.

The chain carries TRBV9 and TRBJ2-3; D perhaps matches TRBD1 (6 bases). The length of the CDR3 is 16 residues. CDR1 and CDR2 (germline): SGDLS, YYNGEE. V was cut by 0 bases and J by 2 bases, with 13 bases left in between. The CDR3 spells CASSVAAGANTDTQYF. CDR3 DNA sequence: TGTGCCAGCAGCGTAGCGGCAGGGGCCAACACAGATACGCAGTATTTT.

The chain joins TRBV7-9 to TRBJ2-1, with TRBD1 matching 7 bases. Germline V gives CDR1 SEHNR, CDR2 FQNEAQ (reference sequence). J lost 2 bases, V lost 5 bases, and 15 bases had no gene match. This CDR3 contains 18 residues. The DNA of the CDR3 is TGTGCCAGCAGCCGGAAACGGGACAGTCCCCAACCCTACAATGAGCAGTTCTTC. Residues: CASSRKRDSPQPYNEQFF. Filled out from reference TRBV7-9 and TRBJ2-1, the complete variable domain reads DTGVSQNPRHKITKRGQNVTFRCDPISEHNRLYWYRQTLGQGPEFLTYFQNEAQLEKSRLLSDRFSAERPKGSFSTLEIQRTEQGDSAMYLCASSRKRDSPQPYNEQFFGPGTRLTVL.

This chain connects TRBV12-3 or TRBV12-4 to TRBJ1-1, with D maybe TRBD1 (6 bases). Trimming left V 10 bases short and J 0 bases short, with 21 bases between. The CDR3 length is 16 residues. This chain's CDR3 is CANSPDSAPMNTEAFF. CDR3 DNA sequence: TGTGCCAACAGCCCGGACAGTGCACCGATGAACACTGAAGCTTTCTTT.

The chain carries TRBV6-1 and TRBJ1-2, with D unresolved. V lost 6 bases to trimming and J lost 2 bases, with 10 bases between them. CDR1 and CDR2 (germline): MNHNS, SASEGT. This CDR3 has 13 residues. The CDR3 nucleotides read TGTGCCAGCAGAACGAGAGGAAACTATGGCTACACCTTC. Protein: CASRTRGNYGYTF.

The chain recombines TRBV4-2 with TRBJ2-1; 11 bases agree with TRBD2. The V gene's germline CDR1 is LGHNA and CDR2 YNFKEQ. The CDR3 runs to 18 residues. V lost 0 bases, J lost 2 bases, and 6 bases stayed unmatched. Here the CDR3 reads CASSQDGLAGGPYNEQFF. The CDR3 DNA sequence: TGTGCCAGCAGCCAAGATGGGCTAGCGGGAGGTCCCTACAATGAGCAGTTCTTC.

This clonotype showed up just a few times. The rearrangement joins TRBV20-1 to TRBJ2-7, with 7 positions matching TRBD1. Germline-derived CDR1 and CDR2 are DFQATT and SNEGSKA (reference sequence). The CDR3 has 13 amino acids. The CDR3 reads CSPSETGSYEQYF. CDR3 DNA sequence: TGCAGCCCCTCCGAGACAGGGAGCTACGAGCAGTACTTC.

A single count supports this clonotype. This chain connects TRBV27 to TRBJ2-7; the D is unclear. The J call is in doubt because the DNA end fits TRBJ2-5 better. CDR1 is MNHEY and CDR2 is SMNVEV in the germline V gene (reference sequence). The CDR3 runs 14 residues. CDR3: CASSGTVGPETQYF. CDR3 coding DNA: TGTGCCAGCAGTGGCACAGTGGGCCCAGAGACCCAGTACTTC.

This clonotype has more than one count but fewer than ten. This chain joins TRBV5-6 and TRBJ2-4; possibly TRBD1 or TRBD2 for D (5 bases each). Germline V gives CDR1 SGHDT, CDR2 YYEEEE. This CDR3 contains 15 residues. Trimming removed 3 bases at V and 6 bases at J, with 16 bases between. The CDR3 sequence is CASSSRDRDLNIQYF. In DNA form, the CDR3 reads TGTGCCAGCAGCTCCCGGGACCGGGATTTAAACATTCAGTACTTC.

The V and J genes are TRBV20-1 and TRBJ2-1; a possible D gene is TRBD1 (6 bases). V was cut by 6 bases and J by 6 bases, with 18 bases left in between. The CDR3 is made up of 14 amino acids. Germline loops: CDR1 DFQATT, CDR2 SNEGSKA (reference sequence). Written as DNA, the CDR3 is TGCAGTGCAAGTGGGACACTCCGAGGCAATGAGCAGTTCTTC. Translating it yields CSASGTLRGNEQFF.

CDR3 in amino acids: CASSPSGGSSYNSPLHF. The CDR3 DNA reads TGTGCCAGCAGCCCCTCTGGGGGGAGCTCCTATAATTCACCCCTCCACTTT. V is TRBV7-9 and J is TRBJ1-6, with a weak D call TRBD1 (5 bases). The V end lost 5 bases, the J end lost 0 bases, and 14 bases lay between the germline ends. This CDR3 comprises 17 residues. In germline, CDR1 is SEHNR, CDR2 FQNEAQ (reference sequence).

V gene TRBV2 combines with J gene TRBJ2-7; D may correspond to TRBD1 or TRBD2 (7 bases each). The germline CDR1 and CDR2 sequences are SNHLY and FYNNEI. Trimming took 3 bases from V and 7 from J, leaving 19 bases between them. CDR3 size: 15 residues. CDR3 sequence: CASSDWQGGDNEQYF. The CDR3 DNA sequence: TGTGCCAGCAGTGATTGGCAGGGGGGGGACAATGAGCAGTACTTC.

The chain uses TRBV4-3 and TRBJ2-3, with D possibly being TRBD1 (6 bases). The CDR3 sequence is 15 residues long. Trimming cost V 0 bases and J 3 bases, with 10 bases left between them. Germline loops: CDR1 LGHNA, CDR2 YSLEER. The CDR3 DNA follows: TGCGCCAGCAGCCAAGAGGGGACAAAGACAGATACGCAGTATTTT. It translates to CASSQEGTKTDTQYF.

This clonotype was detected only once. J is TRBJ2-5 and V is TRBV11-2, with D tentatively TRBD1 (6 bases). The V gene's germline CDR1 is SGHAT and CDR2 FQNNGV. CDR3 length: 14 amino acids. V was pared by 0 bases and J by 5 bases, with 10 bases between. The CDR3 region is CASSLEQGVETQYF. In DNA form, the CDR3 reads TGTGCCAGCAGCTTAGAACAGGGAGTGGAGACCCAGTACTTC.

This chain connects TRBV4-3 to TRBJ2-1; D gene unclear. V was pared by 0 bases and J by 0 bases, with 15 bases between. This CDR3 is 18 amino acids long. CDR1 and CDR2 from the germline V gene are LGHNA and YSLEER. In nucleotides, the CDR3 is TGCGCCAGCAGCCAAGAATTTGTAGGAAGAAGCTCCTACAATGAGCAGTTCTTC. Its translation: CASSQEFVGRSSYNEQFF.

This clonotype has a single count. V and J are TRBV4-1 and TRBJ2-5, with D perhaps TRBD1 (6 bases). Germline V gene data show CDR1 as MGHRA and CDR2 as YSYEKL. Trimming cost V 1 base and J 1 base, with 16 bases left between them. The CDR3 length is 17 residues. This chain's CDR3 is CASSQGGQTPLQETQYF. The CDR3 DNA follows: TGCGCCAGCAGCCAAGGTGGACAGACCCCGCTCCAAGAGACCCAGTACTTC.

Remarks on this clonotype: A junction end diverges from the germline sequence, so it may reflect a read error. This chain joins TRBV5-1 and TRBJ2-7; 11 positions agree with TRBD1. This CDR3 is 20 amino acids long. In germline, CDR1 is SGHRS, CDR2 YFSETQ. The CDR3 region is CAGSLAGTGGLRILSYEQYF. CDR3 nucleotides: TGCGCCGGCAGCTTGGCGGGGACAGGGGGTTTGAGAATTCTTTCCTACGAGCAGTACTTC.

V is TRBV7-6 and J is TRBJ2-1; 7 bases agree with TRBD2. The CDR3 covers 15 residues. The V gene's germline CDR1 is SGHVS and CDR2 FNYEAQ. Trimming removed 1 base from V and 2 bases from J; junction bases left unmatched: 2. CDR3 region: CASSLEGLPYNEQFF. CDR3 DNA: TGTGCCAGCAGCTTAGAGGGACTACCCTACAATGAGCAGTTCTTC.

This clonotype was seen more than once but under ten times. This chain connects TRBV5-1 to TRBJ2-3; 9 bases fit TRBD2. CDR1 and CDR2 from the germline V gene are SGHRS and YFSETQ. CDR3 length: 15 residues. J gave up 4 bases and V 4 bases, and 7 bases lay outside the gene matches. CDR3 in DNA: TGCGCCAGCAGCGAAGGGACTAGCCGGGCAGATACGCAGTATTTT. Translated: CASSEGTSRADTQYF. Together with reference TRBV5-1 and TRBJ2-3, the CDR3 gives the full variable domain: KAGVTQTPRYLIKTRGQQVTLSCSPISGHRSVSWYQQTPGQGLQFLFEYFSETQRNKGNFPGRFSGRQFSNSRSEMNVSTLELGDSALYLCASSEGTSRADTQYFGPGTRLTVL.

The rearrangement uses TRBV7-2 and TRBJ2-1; 9 positions match TRBD1. Germline V CDR1 and CDR2: SGHTA, FQGNSA. The CDR3 runs 15 residues. V was clipped by 5 bases and J by 6 bases; unmatched bases: 8. The CDR3 here is CASSQKGQGVNEQFF. DNA for the CDR3: TGTGCCAGCAGCCAAAAGGGACAGGGTGTCAATGAGCAGTTCTTC.

This clonotype was seen many times. The V and J genes are TRBV29-1 and TRBJ1-2; no reliable D call. This CDR3 spans 13 amino acids. CDR1 SQVTM and CDR2 ANQGSEA come from the germline V gene. V was trimmed by 4 bases and J by 8 bases, leaving 17 bases between them. The CDR3 DNA sequence: TGCAGCGTTGCGGAGGGTTCAAGCTTGGGCTACACCTTC. Translated: CSVAEGSSLGYTF.

Here the CDR3 reads CASSIKTGTSASYEQYF. The CDR3 DNA sequence: TGTGCCAGCAGCATCAAAACCGGGACTAGCGCTTCCTACGAGCAGTACTTC. This chain joins TRBV7-2 and TRBJ2-7; 10 positions agree with TRBD2. Trimming at V came to 5 bases and at J to 1 base, leaving 11 bases not matched to a gene. Germline-derived CDR1 and CDR2 are SGHTA and FQGNSA. The CDR3 consists of 17 residues.

The chain employs TRBV6-2 or TRBV6-3 and TRBJ1-2, with D hard to call. CDR3 length: 13 amino acids. V lost 3 bases, J lost 2 bases, and 7 bases lay in between. Germline lookup yields CDR1 MNHEY and CDR2 SVGEGT. The CDR3 sequence: CASSYRSNYGYTF. CDR3 nucleotides: TGTGCCAGCAGTTATAGGAGCAACTATGGCTACACCTTC.

The rearrangement links TRBV13 to TRBJ2-5; D may be TRBD1 (5 bases). The J call may be faulty, since TRBJ2-7 better matches the DNA end. In germline, CDR1 is PRHDT, CDR2 FYEKMQ (reference sequence). The CDR3 loop spans 15 amino acids. In DNA form, the CDR3 reads TGTGCCAGCAGCGACGCTGGGGCAGGTAGGCTCGAGCAGTACTTC. It codes for CASSDAGAGRLEQYF.